This T cell receptor (beta chain) was captured by sequencing in a study of blood T cell repertoires in COVID-19 (dated by TCRdb to the early 2020s). In the study overall: Collaborator samples came from the United States, Italy and Spain and covered acute and convalescent phases of COVID-19. The material from the prospective study consisted of cDNA or gDNA derived from T cells, B-cell-depleted T cells, or PBMCs. HLA class I and class II types, where available, came from metadata supplied by the sample provider rather than from assay-based typing. Deeply sampled blood TCRbeta repertoires from subjects exposed to, actively infected with, or recovered from COVID-19 were included in the dataset. A de-identified subject ID, COVID-19 status, age in years and sex were almost always included in the sample metadata. Samples came from the ongoing ImmuneRACE study (first 160 participants) plus 1,254 subjects from 6 global collaborators. The repertoires were released in a freely available public database meant as a resource for research on the immune response to SARS-CoV-2. Overall study results and their limits: Clinical and demographic metadata were provided uncurated, with the amount varying by source and participant.

TCRbeta CDR3 regions were amplified from genomic DNA by means of the immunoSEQ Assay, a bias-controlled multiplex PCR. The source study handled its data this way. The number of nucleated cells in each sample was estimated by amplification of reference gene primers within the assay. Sequence reads were collapsed and filtered to measure the absolute abundance of every unique TCRbeta CDR3 rearrangement. For each sample, productive Simpson clonality was calculated as the square root of Simpson's diversity index across productive rearrangements. TCRdb's version of the immuneACCESS table is confined to in-frame rearrangements and falls short of the full clone set. An unresolved V gene accounts for under half of the shortfall where checked; the remainder is of unknown origin. V and J calls plus clone size are reproduced from that table; the DNA served to infer D and trimming. Counted in this sample were approximately 170,000 clones; around 79% of them appeared once. The ten largest clones add up to roughly 12% of the sample.

Concerning this clone: Its recognized antigen is unknown. Nothing much larger sits one base from this clone, and base qualities are not available.

Collaborating institutions collected whole blood in K2EDTA tubes following their own protocols. For TCRbeta analysis, collaborators shipped samples as frozen whole blood, isolated PBMCs, or DNA extracted from either of those sample types. V is cut by 6 bases and J by 4 bases, and the space between the germline ends is 9 bases. CDR1 and CDR2 (WSHSY, SAAADI) derive from the germline V gene. There are 12 amino acids in the CDR3, from cysteine to phenylalanine inclusive. Only the CDR3 portion is preserved as DNA: 36 bases, with reading frame beginning at the first base. Recombination linked TRBV10-2 to TRBJ1-1; a weak D assignment points to TRBD1 (5 bases agree). This clonotype originated in a woman aged 50 to 65 with acute or convalescent COVID-19. The sample consisted of peripheral blood. The CDR3 reads as follows: CASRTGGTEAFF. The base sequence is TGCGCCAGCAGGACGGGGGGCACTGAAGCTTTCTTT.